These 27 T cell receptor beta chains originate from one sample sequenced in a study of cytomegalovirus exposure and HLA in healthy donors. Amplification used 60 Vbeta primers and 13 Jbeta primers. TCRdb's table, derived via immunoSEQ multiplex PCR, lists solely in-frame clones and lacks some. The sample contains fewer than 200,000 clones, 65% to 70% of which appear only once. The sample comprised PBMCs. Source of these receptors: a woman between 18 and 30 years old in good health and CMV-seropositive.

The gene calls are TRBV6-6 and TRBJ1-2, with D perhaps TRBD1 (5 bases). This CDR3 is built from 15 residues. Trimming stripped 0 bases from V and 7 bases from J, with 15 bases between. Germline V gene sequence: CDR1 MNHNY, CDR2 SVGAGI (reference sequence). The CDR3 region is CASSYSGKGDSGYTF. Written as DNA, the CDR3 is TGTGCCAGCAGTTACTCCGGCAAAGGGGATAGTGGCTACACCTTC.

The chain carries TRBV2 and TRBJ1-4, with a weak D call TRBD1 (6 bases). Germline CDR1 reads SNHLY; CDR2 reads FYNNEI. The CDR3 consists of 16 residues. The V end was cut by 4 bases, the J end by 0 bases, with 12 bases between. The DNA for the CDR3 is TGTGCCAGCAGTGGTCGGACAGATCCAACTAATGAAAAACTGTTTTTT. Translation: CASSGRTDPTNEKLFF.

The V call is TRBV21-1, the J call TRBJ1-6. TRBV21-1 is flagged as a pseudogene. The length of the CDR3 is 17 residues. In nucleotides, the CDR3 is TGTGCCAGCAGCGAAAGAGTGGAGGCTACCTATAATTCACCCCTCCACTTT. This codes for CASSERVEATYNSPLHF.

This clone was found a few times. This rearrangement joins TRBV2 to TRBJ2-3; maybe TRBD1 (6 bases). The CDR3 contains 15 residues. V lost 4 bases to trimming and J lost 6 bases, with 17 bases between them. CDR1 and CDR2 (germline): SNHLY, FYNNEI. The CDR3 DNA reads TGTGCCAGCAGTGTTACAGGGAACATAGAGGATACGCAGTATTTT. Translating it yields CASSVTGNIEDTQYF.

The rearrangement links TRBV19 to TRBJ1-5, with 7 bases identical to TRBD1. Trimming at V came to 5 bases and at J to 3 bases, leaving 1 base not matched to a gene. Germline CDR1 reads LNHDA; CDR2 reads SQIVND (reference sequence). The CDR3 runs to 13 residues. CDR3 protein: CASSGTVNQPQHF. CDR3 sequence (DNA): TGTGCCAGTAGTGGGACAGTCAATCAGCCCCAGCATTTT.

The chain joins TRBV27 to TRBJ2-1, with a weak D call TRBD2 (6 bases). Trimming left V 4 bases short and J 0 bases short, with 25 bases between. There are 20 residues in the CDR3. Germline V gene data show CDR1 as MNHEY and CDR2 as SMNVEV (reference sequence). DNA of the CDR3: TGTGCCAGCAGTTCACTCCGGGACTCCAGAGGCTCGAGCTCCTACAATGAGCAGTTCTTC. Amino acids: CASSSLRDSRGSSSYNEQFF.

The chain joins TRBV30 to TRBJ1-1, with 9 bases aligning to TRBD1. V shed 0 bases, J shed 9 bases, and the junction held 11 bases outside the gene matches. This CDR3 comprises 15 residues. CDR1 GTSNPN and CDR2 SVGIG come from the germline V gene (reference sequence). CDR3 nucleotide sequence: TGTGCCTGGAGTGTAGGGGGACAGGGACGACCCCAAGCTTTCTTT. Protein sequence: CAWSVGGQGRPQAFF.

DNA of the CDR3: TGCGCCAGCAGCCAACGGGCGGGCGGTGTTACCGGGGAGCTGTTTTTT. Its protein product is CASSQRAGGVTGELFF. The rearrangement joins TRBV4-3 to TRBJ2-2, with D tentatively TRBD2 (5 bases). CDR1 is LGHNA and CDR2 is YSLEER in the germline V gene. The CDR3 totals 16 residues. V lost 2 bases, J lost 5 bases, and 15 bases lay in between.

This clone was found many times. The chain uses TRBV19 and TRBJ2-6; D gene unclear. Germline V gives CDR1 LNHDA, CDR2 SQIVND (reference sequence). This CDR3 has 16 amino acids. V lost 7 bases and J 0 bases, leaving 13 bases between the germline ends. CDR3 residues: CASTDGRSSGANVLTF. CDR3 DNA: TGTGCCAGTACTGACGGCCGGAGCTCTGGGGCCAACGTCCTGACTTTC. The complete variable domain, with remaining parts taken from reference TRBV19 and TRBJ2-6, reads DGGITQSPKYLFRKEGQNVTLSCEQNLNHDAMYWYRQDPGQGLRLIYYSQIVNDFQKGDIAEGYSVSREKKESFPLTVTSAQKNPTAFYLCASTDGRSSGANVLTFGAGSRLTVL.

The genes are TRBV7-2 and TRBJ2-3; TRBD2 agrees at 14 bases. The CDR3 totals 16 residues. Trimming removed 6 bases from V and 2 bases from J; junction bases left unmatched: 4. Germline lookup yields CDR1 SGHTA and CDR2 FQGNSA. The CDR3 sequence is CASRRTSGGYTDTQYF. Written as DNA, the CDR3 is TGTGCCAGCAGGCGGACTAGCGGGGGGTACACAGATACGCAGTATTTT.

The J gene is TRBJ1-2, the V gene TRBV6-4; TRBD1 is a possible D gene (6 bases). The V gene's germline CDR1 is MRHNA and CDR2 SNTAGT. V lost 6 bases and J lost 4, with 18 bases in between. The CDR3 has 15 residues. The DNA of the CDR3 is TGTGCCAGCAGGAGCTCGGACAGCCTGCTCTATGGCTACACCTTC. This encodes CASRSSDSLLYGYTF.

The chain employs TRBV11-2 and TRBJ1-3, with D perhaps matching TRBD1 (5 bases). Trimming shortened V by 5 bases and J by 0 bases, and 8 bases separated the two germline ends. CDR1 SGHAT and CDR2 FQNNGV come from the germline V gene. This CDR3 contains 14 residues. Written as DNA, the CDR3 is TGTGCCAGCAGCCTGGGGGGCTCTGGAAACACCATATATTTT. It codes for CASSLGGSGNTIYF. The variable domain in full, completed from reference TRBV11-2 and TRBJ1-3, reads EAGVAQSPRYKIIEKRQSVAFWCNPISGHATLYWYQQILGQGPKLLIQFQNNGVVDDSQLPKDRFSAERLKGVDSTLKIQPAKLEDSAVYLCASSLGGSGNTIYFGEGSWLTVV.

The V and J genes are TRBV19 and TRBJ2-1, with 7 bases aligning to TRBD1. Germline CDR1 reads LNHDA; CDR2 reads SQIVND (reference sequence). The V segment lost 8 bases and the J segment 2 bases; nucleotides outside the gene matches: 6. The CDR3 is 14 amino acids. The DNA for the CDR3 is TGTGCCAGTGCCCTGGACAGGACCTACAATGAGCAGTTCTTC. Its protein product is CASALDRTYNEQFF.

The sample holds a few counts of this clone. The V and J genes are TRBV6-1 and TRBJ2-1; 7 bases are a match to TRBD1. Germline CDR1 reads MNHNS; CDR2 reads SASEGT. J gave up 8 bases and V 4 bases, and 11 bases lay outside the gene matches. The CDR3 totals 15 residues. This chain's CDR3 is CASSGEQQGIHEQFF. CDR3 in DNA: TGTGCCAGCAGTGGAGAACAACAGGGGATCCATGAGCAGTTCTTC.

CDR3 in DNA: TGTGCCAGCAGTTTAATGGGGGCGCATTCCCCCGTCCTGACTTTC. Translating gives CASSLMGAHSPVLTF. V and J are TRBV28 and TRBJ2-6; D is perhaps TRBD1 (6 bases). V lost 2 bases to trimming and J lost 12 bases, with 17 bases between them. The germline CDR1 and CDR2 sequences are MDHEN and SYDVKM. The CDR3 extends over 15 amino acids.

The rearrangement uses TRBV28 and TRBJ1-3, with no clear D. Germline V CDR1 and CDR2: MDHEN, SYDVKM. Trimming pared 2 bases from V and 0 bases from J, leaving 8 bases between. There are 15 residues in the CDR3. The CDR3 nucleotides read TGTGCCAGCAGTTTAGGGCAGCCCTCTGGAAACACCATATATTTT. Translated: CASSLGQPSGNTIYF.

The chain is built from TRBV6-5 and TRBJ1-6; 8 bases agree with TRBD1. There are 13 residues in the CDR3. In germline, CDR1 is MNHEY, CDR2 SVGAGI. V dropped 10 bases and J dropped 8; count of bases not matched to a gene: 7. In DNA form, the CDR3 reads TGTGCCATTTCCTACAGGGGGGATTCACCCCTCCACTTT. Amino acids: CAISYRGDSPLHF.

V and J are TRBV7-2 and TRBJ2-1; TRBD2 agrees at 8 bases. Germline V CDR1 and CDR2: SGHTA, FQGNSA. Losses at the gene ends were 2 bases for V and 12 bases for J; bases not matched to a gene: 6. This CDR3 has 13 residues. CDR3 in DNA: TGTGCCAGCAGCTTAAAATGGACTAGCAGGCAGTTCTTC. Protein: CASSLKWTSRQFF. The whole variable domain, filled in from reference TRBV7-2 and TRBJ2-1, reads GAGVSQSPSNKVTEKGKDVELRCDPISGHTALYWYRQSLGQGLEFLIYFQGNSAPDKSGLPSDRFSAERTGGSVSTLTIQRTQQEDSAVYLCASSLKWTSRQFFGPGTRLTVL.

This chain links TRBV30 with TRBJ2-2; 10 nucleotides match TRBD1. The trim removed 3 bases at V and 6 bases at J, leaving 4 bases unmatched. Germline values: CDR1 GTSNPN, CDR2 SVGIG (reference sequence). This CDR3 contains 14 residues. CDR3 nucleotide sequence: TGTGCCTGGAGCGCCGGGACAGGGGCCGGGGAGCTGTTTTTT. Protein sequence: CAWSAGTGAGELFF.

V usage is TRBV5-1 and J usage is TRBJ2-7; 7 bases align to TRBD1. The CDR3 extends over 15 amino acids. Germline CDR1 SGHRS, CDR2 YFSETQ. V was clipped by 4 bases and J by 2 bases; unmatched bases: 9. The CDR3 region is CASSPGRGGTYEQYF. The CDR3 DNA reads TGCGCCAGCAGCCCTGGTAGAGGGGGCACCTACGAGCAGTACTTC.

The gene calls are TRBV6-1 and TRBJ2-7; D is unclear. The CDR3 covers 15 residues. CDR1 is MNHNS, CDR2 SASEGT, per germline. Trimming removed 2 bases from V and 3 bases from J, with 14 bases in between. CDR3 region: CASSELPLLIYEQYF. In nucleotides, the CDR3 is TGTGCCAGCAGTGAACTCCCACTTTTGATCTACGAGCAGTACTTC.

This rearrangement joins TRBV29-1 to TRBJ1-2, with D perhaps TRBD1 (6 bases). This CDR3 comprises 14 residues. Germline V gene lookup returns CDR1 SQVTM and CDR2 ANQGSEA. V shed 4 bases and J shed 2 bases, with 14 bases lying between them. CDR3 amino acids: CSVASGAENYGYTF. The DNA of the CDR3 is TGCAGCGTTGCATCAGGGGCCGAAAACTATGGCTACACCTTC.

The table lists this clone with a few counts. The chain uses TRBV7-2 and TRBJ1-2; maybe TRBD1 (6 bases). Trimming stripped 1 base from V and 7 bases from J, with 16 bases between. The CDR3 length is 15 residues. The germline V gene has CDR1 SGHTA and CDR2 FQGNSA. CDR3 DNA: TGTGCCAGCAGCTTAGTTCTTACGGCAGGGGTTGGCTACACCTTC. Protein: CASSLVLTAGVGYTF.

The chain recombines TRBV2 with TRBJ1-3; TRBD1 aligns across 8 bases. V lost 6 bases to trimming and J lost 3 bases; unmatched junction nucleotides: 7. Germline values: CDR1 SNHLY, CDR2 FYNNEI. This CDR3 has 15 residues. CDR3 coding DNA: TGTGCCAGCAGCCCCGGGACAGGAGGTGGAAACACCATATATTTT. It encodes CASSPGTGGGNTIYF.

This chain connects TRBV27 to TRBJ2-3; 8 nucleotides agree with TRBD2. The germline CDR1 and CDR2 sequences are MNHEY and SMNVEV (reference sequence). V dropped 5 bases and J dropped 0; count of bases not matched to a gene: 10. The CDR3 consists of 17 residues. This CDR3 reads CASSPIRAGESTDTQYF. DNA for the CDR3: TGTGCCAGCAGTCCAATACGAGCGGGGGAGAGCACAGATACGCAGTATTTT.

The rearrangement uses TRBV7-3 and TRBJ2-1; D unresolved. This CDR3 has 14 amino acids. In germline, CDR1 is SGHTA, CDR2 FQGTGA. V shed 1 base and J shed 6 bases, with 10 bases lying between them. For the CDR3, the DNA is TGTGCCAGCAGCTTAAATGATGCGTTCAATGAGCAGTTCTTC. Residues: CASSLNDAFNEQFF.

V is TRBV7-8 and J is TRBJ1-3; D may be TRBD1 (5 bases). The V end lost 4 bases, the J end lost 2 bases, and 21 bases lay between the germline ends. Germline V gene sequence: CDR1 SGHVS, CDR2 FQNEAQ. This CDR3 spans 18 amino acids. CDR3 DNA sequence: TGTGCCAGCAGCTCCTCCGTTCTCTCCGAAGGGGCTGGAAACACCATATATTTT. This translates into CASSSSVLSEGAGNTIYF. The variable domain in full, completed from reference TRBV7-8 and TRBJ1-3, reads GAGVSQSPRYKVAKRGQDVALRCDPISGHVSLFWYQQALGQGPEFLTYFQNEAQLDKSGLPSDRFFAERPEGSVSTLKIQRTQQEDSAVYLCASSSSVLSEGAGNTIYFGEGSWLTVV.